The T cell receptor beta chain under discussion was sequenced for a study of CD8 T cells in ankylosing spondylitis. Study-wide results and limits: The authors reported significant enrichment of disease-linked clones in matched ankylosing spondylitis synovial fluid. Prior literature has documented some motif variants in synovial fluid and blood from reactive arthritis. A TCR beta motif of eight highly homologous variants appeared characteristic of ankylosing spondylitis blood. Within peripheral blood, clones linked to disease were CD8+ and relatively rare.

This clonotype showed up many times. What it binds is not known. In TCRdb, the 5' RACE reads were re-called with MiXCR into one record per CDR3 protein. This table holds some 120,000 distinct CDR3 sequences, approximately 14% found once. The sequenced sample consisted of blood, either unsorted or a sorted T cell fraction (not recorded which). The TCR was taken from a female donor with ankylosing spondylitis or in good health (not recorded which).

Here the CDR3 DNA reads TGCAGCGTTGATCAATTTGCCGGAGAGACCCAGTACTTC. Protein: CSVDQFAGETQYF. This rearrangement joins TRBV29-1 to TRBJ2-5; no clear D gene. Germline V lookup: CDR1 SQVTM, CDR2 ANQGSEA. V dropped 3 bases and J dropped 4 bases, with 12 bases sitting between them. There are 13 residues in the CDR3.